This T cell receptor beta chain was observed in a study of shared clonotypes between healthy human individuals. About this clone: Its antigen is undetermined.

TCRdb keeps only in-frame clones here, not all; method: immunoSEQ multiplex PCR. The table lists around 1,900,000 clones, around 95% of them singletons. Naive CD8 cells comprised CD45RO-negative, CCR7-positively selected cells, excluding terminally differentiated effector memory CD45RA+ cells. Donors comprised healthy HIV-negative adults lacking recent acute infections or vaccinations. This CDR3 has 12 residues. The germline CDR1 and CDR2 sequences are SQVTM and ANQGSEA. Trimming cost V 3 bases and J 6 bases, with 11 bases left between them. Study-wide results and caveats: Memory subsets had estimated richness that was generally smaller than that of naive subsets.

Sequencing was carried out using naive CD8+ T cells from PBMCs. The rearrangement links TRBV29-1 to TRBJ1-2; possibly TRBD1 for D (6 bases). This receptor was taken from a man between 18 and 35 years old in good health. Some clones in this sample may be carry-over from other donors' samples. The CDR3 protein is CSVDGGQNGYTF. CDR3 nucleotide sequence: TGCAGCGTTGATGGGGGGCAGAATGGCTACACCTTC.